What follows are 5 T cell receptor beta chains derived from one specimen sequenced in a study of vaccination effects on CD4 cells after COVID-19. Viral peptide pool expansion of antigen-specific CD4+ T cells preceded sequencing in the ViraFEST assay. The culture ran for around nine days before CD4+ T cells were isolated. Prior SARS-CoV-2 infection was absent in the vaccine recipients, as shown by negative nucleocapsid antibodies. Assay: immunoSEQ multiplex PCR; the TCRdb copy retains only in-frame clones and omits some. The data hold about 27,000 clones, with approximately 70% observed a single time. No cognate antigen is known for these TCRs. The source was CD4+ T cells from PBMCs cultured with HCoV-NL63 spike peptides, collected before COVID-19 vaccination. These receptors came from a human donor who received a COVID-19 vaccine.

This clone showed up just once. The chain recombines TRBV6-2 or TRBV6-3 with TRBJ1-2; weak D call: TRBD1 (5 bases). V was trimmed by 4 bases and J by 3 bases, leaving 15 bases between them. The CDR3 is made up of 15 amino acids. Per germline, CDR1 MNHEY and CDR2 SVGEGT. The CDR3 bases are TGTGCCAGCAGTTCCCTCGGTGGGACCTACTATGGCTACACCTTC. Translated, it gives CASSSLGGTYYGYTF.

This clone showed up just a few times. The rearrangement uses TRBV7-2 and TRBJ1-5; a possible D gene is TRBD1 (5 bases). Trimming pared 0 bases from V and 5 bases from J, leaving 8 bases between. Germline V gene lookup returns CDR1 SGHTA and CDR2 FQGNSA. The length of the CDR3 is 14 residues. The CDR3 protein is CASSLAREYQPQHF. As DNA, the CDR3 is TGTGCCAGCAGCTTAGCCAGGGAATATCAGCCCCAGCATTTT.

This clone has a single count. The V and J genes are TRBV7-9 and TRBJ1-1; 7 nucleotides align to TRBD1. Trimming removed 5 bases from V and 0 bases from J; junction bases left unmatched: 6. Germline V gives CDR1 SEHNR, CDR2 FQNEAQ (reference sequence). The CDR3 extends over 15 amino acids. CDR3 nucleotides: TGTGCCAGCAGCGCAACGGGACAGATGAACACTGAAGCTTTCTTT. Protein: CASSATGQMNTEAFF.

The gene calls are TRBV3-1 (or the pseudogene TRBV3-2) and TRBJ1-2; TRBD1 is a possible D gene (5 bases). CDR3 length: 12 amino acids. Germline lookup yields CDR1 LGHDT and CDR2 YNNKEL (reference sequence). V shed 3 bases and J shed 6 bases, with 8 bases lying between them. The CDR3 protein is CASSQGQNGYTF. As DNA, the CDR3 is TGTGCCAGCAGCCAGGGGCAGAATGGCTACACCTTC.

V usage is TRBV2 and J usage is TRBJ2-2, with D perhaps TRBD1 or TRBD2 (6 bases each). V dropped 7 bases and J dropped 7 bases, with 19 bases sitting between them. CDR3 size: 15 residues. CDR1 SNHLY and CDR2 FYNNEI come from the germline V gene. DNA of the CDR3: TGTGCCAGCACCGAGGGGGGCAGGGGTAGCGGGGAGCTGTTTTTT. This codes for CASTEGGRGSGELFF.